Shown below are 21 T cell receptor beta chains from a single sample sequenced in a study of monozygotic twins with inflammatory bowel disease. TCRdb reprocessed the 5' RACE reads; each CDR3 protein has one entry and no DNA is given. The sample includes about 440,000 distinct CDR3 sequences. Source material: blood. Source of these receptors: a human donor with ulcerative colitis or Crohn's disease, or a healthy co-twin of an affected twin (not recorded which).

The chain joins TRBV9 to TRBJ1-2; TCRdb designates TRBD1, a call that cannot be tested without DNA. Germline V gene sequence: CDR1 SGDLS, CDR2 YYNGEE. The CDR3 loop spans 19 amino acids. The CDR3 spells CASSPGGGQRPPVGYGYTF. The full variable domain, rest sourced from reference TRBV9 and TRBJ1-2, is DSGVTQTPKHLITATGQRVTLRCSPRSGDLSVYWYQQSLDQGLQFLIQYYNGEERAKGNILERFSAQQFPDLHSELNLSSLELGDSALYFCASSPGGGQRPPVGYGYTFGSGTRLTVV.

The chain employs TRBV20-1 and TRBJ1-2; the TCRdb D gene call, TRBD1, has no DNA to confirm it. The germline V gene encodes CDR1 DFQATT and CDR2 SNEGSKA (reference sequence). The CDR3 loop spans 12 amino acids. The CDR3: CSASRGMGSYTF.

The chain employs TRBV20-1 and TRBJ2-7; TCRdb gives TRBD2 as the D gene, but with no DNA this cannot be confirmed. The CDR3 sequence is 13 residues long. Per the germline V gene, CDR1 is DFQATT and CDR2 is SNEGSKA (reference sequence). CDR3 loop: CSARGGSGTEQYF.

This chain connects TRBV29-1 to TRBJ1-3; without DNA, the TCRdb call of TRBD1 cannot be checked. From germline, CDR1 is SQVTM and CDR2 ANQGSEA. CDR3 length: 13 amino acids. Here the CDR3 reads CSVVWGPGNTIYF.

This chain's CDR3 is CASSHQTGQGTF. The chain uses TRBV4-2 and TRBJ1-2; TCRdb's D call, TRBD1, is unchecked because there is no DNA. Looked up from germline, CDR1 is LGHNA and CDR2 is YNFKEQ. This CDR3 contains 12 residues.

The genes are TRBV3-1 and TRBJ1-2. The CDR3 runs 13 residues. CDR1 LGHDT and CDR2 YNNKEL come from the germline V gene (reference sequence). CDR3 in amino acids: CASSQGHRYGYTF.

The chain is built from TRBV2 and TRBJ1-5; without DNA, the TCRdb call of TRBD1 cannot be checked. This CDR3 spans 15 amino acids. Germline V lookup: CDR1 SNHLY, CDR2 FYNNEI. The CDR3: CASRPGTGADQPQHF.

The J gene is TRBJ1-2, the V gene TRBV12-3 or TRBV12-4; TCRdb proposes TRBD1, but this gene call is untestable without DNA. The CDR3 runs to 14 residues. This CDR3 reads CASSLARGANGYTF.

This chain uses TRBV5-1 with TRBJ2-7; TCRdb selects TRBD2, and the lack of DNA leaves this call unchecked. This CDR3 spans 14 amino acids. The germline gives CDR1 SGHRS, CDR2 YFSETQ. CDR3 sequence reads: CASSSDTRPWEQYF.

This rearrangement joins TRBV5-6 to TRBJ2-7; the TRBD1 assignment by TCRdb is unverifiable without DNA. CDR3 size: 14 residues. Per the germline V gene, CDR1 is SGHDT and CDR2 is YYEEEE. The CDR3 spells CASSPGWGAYEQYF.

The CDR3 is CASSVEWYTGELFF. The chain links TRBV9 to TRBJ2-2. This CDR3 is built from 14 residues. CDR1 is SGDLS, CDR2 YYNGEE, per germline.

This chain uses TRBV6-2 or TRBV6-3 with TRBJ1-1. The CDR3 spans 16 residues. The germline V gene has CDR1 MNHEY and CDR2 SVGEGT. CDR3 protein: CTSSYTGLSGNTEAFF.

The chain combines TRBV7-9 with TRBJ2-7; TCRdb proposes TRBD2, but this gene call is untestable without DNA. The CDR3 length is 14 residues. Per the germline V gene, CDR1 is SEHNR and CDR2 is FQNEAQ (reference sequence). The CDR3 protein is CASSLSTGVNEQYF.

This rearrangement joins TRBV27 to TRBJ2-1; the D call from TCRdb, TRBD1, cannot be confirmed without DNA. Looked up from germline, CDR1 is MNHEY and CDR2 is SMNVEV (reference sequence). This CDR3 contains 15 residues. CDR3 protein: CASASDSLSYNEQFF.

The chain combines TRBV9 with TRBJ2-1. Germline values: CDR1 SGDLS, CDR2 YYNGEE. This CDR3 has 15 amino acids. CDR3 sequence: CASSVDPSSYNEQFF.

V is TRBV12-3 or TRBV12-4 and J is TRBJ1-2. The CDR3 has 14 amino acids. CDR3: CASSTTGARNGYTF.

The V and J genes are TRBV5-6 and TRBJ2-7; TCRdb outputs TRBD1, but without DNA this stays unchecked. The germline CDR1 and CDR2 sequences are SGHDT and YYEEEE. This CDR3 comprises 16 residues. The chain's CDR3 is CASSLRKVTGAREQYF.

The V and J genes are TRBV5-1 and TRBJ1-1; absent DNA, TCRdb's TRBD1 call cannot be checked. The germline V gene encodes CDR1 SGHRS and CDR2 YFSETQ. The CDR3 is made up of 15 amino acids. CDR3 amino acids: CASSGTGAPDTEAFF.

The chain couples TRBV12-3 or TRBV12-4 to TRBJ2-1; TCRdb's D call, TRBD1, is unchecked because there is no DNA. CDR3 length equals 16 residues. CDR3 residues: CASSSTGGSSYNEQFF.

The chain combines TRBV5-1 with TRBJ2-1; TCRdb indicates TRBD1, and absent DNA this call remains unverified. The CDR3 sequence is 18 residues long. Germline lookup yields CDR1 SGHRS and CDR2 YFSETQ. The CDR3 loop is CASSLDPLSGRSYNEQFF. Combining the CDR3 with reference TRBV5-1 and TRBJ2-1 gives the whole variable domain KAGVTQTPRYLIKTRGQQVTLSCSPISGHRSVSWYQQTPGQGLQFLFEYFSETQRNKGNFPGRFSGRQFSNSRSEMNVSTLELGDSALYLCASSLDPLSGRSYNEQFFGPGTRLTVL.

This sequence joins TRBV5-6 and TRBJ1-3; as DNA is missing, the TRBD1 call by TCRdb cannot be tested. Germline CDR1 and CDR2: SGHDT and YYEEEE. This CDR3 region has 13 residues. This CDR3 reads CASSRTAGNTIYF.